This T cell receptor beta chain derives from a study of beta chain features in type 1 diabetes. Regarding the study as a whole: For TCRB rearrangement, an influence of HLA type remained unresolved here. All four CD4+ subsets from Type 1 diabetes patients carried moderately but significantly shorter TCRB CDR3s.

The whole isolated RNA underwent reverse transcription, so sequencing captured expressed TCRB transcripts. Average reads for naive, central memory and regulatory T cell samples were about 3.6 million. The repertoire was sequenced with immunoSEQ multiplex PCR; TCRdb's copy has only in-frame clones and lacks some. Among hundreds of thousands of clones listed, 12% to 15% were seen once. Sorting with CD45RO/CCR7/CD25/CD127/CD95/CD27 yielded naive, central memory, regulatory and stem-like memory CD4+ cells. Regarding this clone: The antigen is unknown.

The CDR3 is made up of 13 amino acids. CDR1 and CDR2 (germline): SGHRS, YFSETQ. Between the trimmed V and J ends, which lost 0 bases and 12 bases, there was a span of 13 bases. The chain links TRBV5-1 to TRBJ2-1, with a tentative D call TRBD2 (5 bases). The sample was central memory CD4+ T cells from blood. The sequence derives from a man aged 25 to 40 in good health. Here the CDR3 reads CASSLEPGISQFF. DNA of the CDR3: TGCGCCAGCAGCTTGGAGCCGGGAATCTCGCAGTTCTTC.